This entry features one TCR beta chain sequence. Its specificity is not known. The data belong to a study of PD-1 blockade in classical Hodgkin lymphoma. Points from the study as a whole: TCR diversity in CD4+, not CD8+, cells rose significantly by C4D1.

The table came from immunoSEQ multiplex PCR; TCRdb's copy has only in-frame clones and leaves some out. This sample carries under 7,500 clones, about 79% of them seen once, and the ten largest clones take under 60%. The patients all showed relapse after autologous stem cell transplantation, while their brentuximab vedotin exposure varied. V lost 5 bases, J lost 7 bases, and 10 bases stayed unmatched. The CDR3 is 16 residues long. Germline CDR1 is SGHTA and CDR2 is FQGTGA. The rearrangement joins TRBV7-3 to TRBJ2-3; 12 nucleotides line up with TRBD2. The origin of this receptor is a human donor with classical Hodgkin lymphoma. The source was peripheral blood mononuclear cells (PBMCs), collected before the second cycle of nivolumab. CDR3 amino acids: CASSEPTSGSSYTQYF. The DNA for the CDR3 is TGTGCCAGCAGCGAACCGACTAGCGGGAGCTCATATACGCAGTATTTT.